This T cell receptor beta chain was recovered during a study of T cell repertoires in cytomegalovirus infection. In the study overall: It was the public TCR beta signatures that indicated both CMV infection and matching HLA type.

A note on this clonotype: Its antigen is unknown. Given a much more abundant clone one base away, this may be a read error.

Germline V gives CDR1 SGHVS, CDR2 FQNEAQ. This CDR3 is 13 amino acids long. TCRdb used MiXCR to reprocess the reads, holding one entry per CDR3 protein. The table records approximately 730,000 distinct CDR3 sequences, around 30% of them present only once. This clonotype was sampled from a human donor in good health (CMV status not recorded). Some clones in this sample may be carry-over from other donors' samples. The sample consisted of cultured PBMCs, taken from culture after CMV antigen stimulation. V is TRBV7-8 and J is TRBJ2-3, with D uncertain. The CDR3 protein is CASSSNVGDTQNF. The DNA for the CDR3 is TGTGCCAGCAGCTCTAACGTAGGAGATACGCAGAATTTT.